The clone carrying this T cell receptor beta chain turned up a few times. The antigen remains unidentified. Unmatched junction bases numbered 8, after V lost 6 bases and J lost 5 bases. CDR3 length: 14 residues. In the original analysis: Variation in CDR3 across clinicopathological groups served as the basis for constructing a distant-metastasis classifier in papillary thyroid cancer. TCRdb re-analyzed the PCR reads through MiXCR. In this record, the V and J calls reflect TCRdb's handling and not the investigators' own analysis. The sample yields 20,000 or so clones, roughly 20% seen once. No patient had received any treatment before thyroid surgery. The sample belongs to a study of metastatic and nonmetastatic thyroid tumors. Study information: A comparison of repertoires was made across blood and tumor or nodule tissue from malignant and benign thyroid patients. Study observations and caveats: Benign nodules were reported to have significantly lower TCR beta diversity than malignant thyroid tumors, in blood and tumor.

The receptor comes from a female donor with papillary thyroid cancer or a benign thyroid nodule (not recorded which). Some clones in this sample may be carry-over from other donors' samples. The chain employs TRBV12-3 or TRBV12-4 and TRBJ2-7; 9 positions agree with TRBD2. Specimen: adjacent normal tissue. The CDR3 protein is CASSKSGTSNEQYV. Written as DNA, the CDR3 is TGTGCCAGCAGCAAATCCGGGACTAGCAACGAGCAGTACGTC.